Each of the 10 T cell receptor beta chains below was sequenced from the same sample in a study of T cells after yellow fever vaccination. Each CDR3 protein is one row after TCRdb ran MiXCR on the 5' RACE reads. The sample has approximately 330,000 distinct CDR3 sequences, roughly 4.3% seen once. This material consisted of PBMCs, taken 5 days after the yellow fever booster vaccination. These receptors came from a man aged 18 to 30 who received the YFV17D yellow fever vaccine.

Here the CDR3 DNA reads TGTGCCACCAGCAGTCGTGGCGGGGGGGGGTACACCGGGGAGCTGTTTTTT. Its translation: CATSSRGGGGYTGELFF. The chain uses TRBV15 and TRBJ2-2; the match to TRBD2 covers 9 bases. In germline, CDR1 is LNHNV, CDR2 YYDKDF (reference sequence). Trimming took 3 bases from V and 3 from J; bases not matched to a gene: 8. There are 17 residues in the CDR3.

This clonotype has only a few counts. V is TRBV28 and J is TRBJ2-1, with no clear D. Trimming cost V 5 bases and J 6 bases, with 8 bases left between them. The CDR3 spans 12 residues. Per the germline V gene, CDR1 is MDHEN and CDR2 is SYDVKM. The chain's CDR3 is CASSENSNEQFF. The DNA for the CDR3 is TGTGCCAGCAGTGAAAATAGCAATGAGCAGTTCTTC.

This clonotype was seen ten or more times. This chain connects TRBV6-5 to TRBJ2-3, with unresolved D. The length of the CDR3 is 13 residues. With 6 bases removed from V and 3 bases from J, the gap between germline ends came to 10 bases. In germline, CDR1 is MNHEY, CDR2 SVGAGI. CDR3 amino acids: CASRAVGTDTQYF. DNA of the CDR3: TGTGCCAGCAGAGCCGTGGGTACAGATACGCAGTATTTT.

V gene TRBV20-1 combines with J gene TRBJ2-7; 8 positions match TRBD1. The ends lost 5 bases at V and 4 bases at J; junction bases unmatched: 10. The germline CDR1 and CDR2 sequences are DFQATT and SNEGSKA (reference sequence). This CDR3 is built from 14 residues. CDR3: CSAPTDRGGYEQYF. The DNA of the CDR3 is TGCAGTGCTCCCACAGACAGGGGAGGATACGAGCAGTACTTC.

This clonotype was counted ten times or more. The rearrangement joins TRBV11-2 to TRBJ2-3; D gene unclear. This CDR3 is built from 12 residues. The germline V gene has CDR1 SGHAT and CDR2 FQNNGV. Trimming left V 5 bases short and J 5 bases short, with 8 bases between. CDR3: CASSLLVDTQYF. CDR3 coding DNA: TGTGCCAGCAGCCTCCTAGTAGATACGCAGTATTTT.

In this sample, this clonotype turned up a few times. This chain uses TRBV5-1 with TRBJ2-5; possible D gene TRBD1, 5 bases. The CDR3 contains 13 residues. V lost 0 bases, J lost 4 bases, and 7 bases lay in between. CDR1 is SGHRS, CDR2 YFSETQ, per germline. The CDR3 DNA reads TGCGCCAGCAGCTTGGGACAGACAGAGACCCAGTACTTC. It codes for CASSLGQTETQYF. The complete variable domain, with remaining parts taken from reference TRBV5-1 and TRBJ2-5, reads KAGVTQTPRYLIKTRGQQVTLSCSPISGHRSVSWYQQTPGQGLQFLFEYFSETQRNKGNFPGRFSGRQFSNSRSEMNVSTLELGDSALYLCASSLGQTETQYFGPGTRLLVL.

This clonotype has at least ten counts. The V call is TRBV27, the J call TRBJ1-2, with 7 bases fitting TRBD1. With V trimmed by 10 bases and J by 8 bases, 10 bases remained unmatched. The CDR3 spans 12 residues. Germline assignment: CDR1 MNHEY and CDR2 SMNVEV (reference sequence). CDR3 loop: CATPERGQGYTF. CDR3 DNA: TGTGCCACCCCCGAGAGGGGGCAAGGCTACACCTTC.

This clonotype was recorded many times. The chain has TRBV20-1 and TRBJ2-3; D may match TRBD1 or TRBD2 (6 bases each). There are 16 residues in the CDR3. Germline lookup yields CDR1 DFQATT and CDR2 SNEGSKA (reference sequence). Trimming removed 1 base at V and 0 bases at J, with 14 bases between. This CDR3 is CSARGLGGRSTDTQYF. CDR3 nucleotide sequence: TGCAGTGCTAGAGGTCTGGGGGGCCGAAGCACAGATACGCAGTATTTT.

The gene calls are TRBV9 and TRBJ2-7; possible D gene TRBD1, 5 bases. CDR1 and CDR2 (germline): SGDLS, YYNGEE. The CDR3 sequence is 14 residues long. V was shortened by 6 bases and J by 5 bases, with 18 bases between the two germline ends. CDR3 sequence reads: CASIPGRGFHEQYF. In DNA, the CDR3 is TGTGCCAGCATCCCGGGTAGGGGATTCCACGAGCAGTACTTC.

This clonotype was found a few times. The chain employs TRBV11-2 and TRBJ2-1; D possibly corresponds to TRBD2 (5 bases). V lost 0 bases, J lost 8 bases, and 8 bases lay in between. This CDR3 is 13 amino acids long. The germline V gene has CDR1 SGHAT and CDR2 FQNNGV. The CDR3 sequence is CASSLDLEDEQFF. The CDR3 nucleotides are TGTGCCAGCAGCTTAGATCTGGAGGATGAGCAGTTCTTC.